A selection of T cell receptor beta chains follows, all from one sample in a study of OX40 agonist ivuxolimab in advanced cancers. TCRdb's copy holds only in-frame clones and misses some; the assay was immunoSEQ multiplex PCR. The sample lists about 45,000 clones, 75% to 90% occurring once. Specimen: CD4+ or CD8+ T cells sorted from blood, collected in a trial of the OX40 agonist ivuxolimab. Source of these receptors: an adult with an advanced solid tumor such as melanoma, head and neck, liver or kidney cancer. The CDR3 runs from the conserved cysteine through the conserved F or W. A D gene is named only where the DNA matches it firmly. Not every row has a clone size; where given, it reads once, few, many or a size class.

DNA: TGTGCCAGCAGCCCTCGGGGGGACAACTATGGCTACACCTTC
CDR3: CASSPRGDNYGYTF
V: TRBV9
D: NA
J: TRBJ1-2
size: NA

DNA: TGCAGCGTTGAGAAGACCGGGGGCCGCACAGATACGCAGTATTTT
CDR3: CSVEKTGGRTDTQYF
V: TRBV29-1
D: NA
J: TRBJ2-3
size: NA

DNA: TGTGCCAGCAGCTTGGCGGGTAGGATTTATGGCTACACCTTC
CDR3: CASSLAGRIYGYTF
V: TRBV7-2
D: NA
J: TRBJ1-2
size: NA

DNA: TGTGCCAGCACCAGGGAAGGCTCCTACGAGCAGTACTTC
CDR3: CASTREGSYEQYF
V: TRBV6-5
D: NA
J: TRBJ2-7
size: NA

DNA: TGTGCCAGCAGCCGGGACAGGGCGTATGAGCAGTTCTTC
CDR3: CASSRDRAYEQFF
V: TRBV6-4
D: TRBD1
J: TRBJ2-1
size: NA

DNA: TGTGCCAGCAGGCTGCGACTGAGAGATACGCAGTATTTT
CDR3: CASRLRLRDTQYF
V: TRBV28
D: NA
J: TRBJ2-3
size: NA

DNA: TGTGCCAGCAGCCCCCGGACAGCTAGCTCCTACAATGAGCAGTTCTTC
CDR3: CASSPRTASSYNEQFF
V: TRBV7-2
D: NA
J: TRBJ2-1
size: NA

DNA: TGTGCCATCAGTAGGGACAGGGGGTACCAAGAGACCCAGTACTTC
CDR3: CAISRDRGYQETQYF
V: TRBV10-3
D: TRBD1
J: TRBJ2-5
size: large

DNA: TGCGCCAGCAGCTTGGGGGGATCAGCGGGAGTAGGAGAGACCCAGTACTTC
CDR3: CASSLGGSAGVGETQYF
V: TRBV5-1
D: TRBD2
J: TRBJ2-5
size: NA

DNA: TGTGCCAGCAGCTTACCCCCCTCCTACGAGCAGTACTTC
CDR3: CASSLPPSYEQYF
V: TRBV7-6
D: NA
J: TRBJ2-7
size: once

DNA: TGTGCCAGTAGTATGCTTGAGGCCCGCAATGAGCAGTTCTTC
CDR3: CASSMLEARNEQFF
V: TRBV19
D: NA
J: TRBJ2-1
size: once

DNA: TGTGCCAGCAGTTTAGAGGGGTTCTATGGCTACACCTTC
CDR3: CASSLEGFYGYTF
V: TRBV28
D: NA
J: TRBJ1-2
size: NA

DNA: TGTGCCAGCAGCCAAGAGGGGGGTACTAGTGGACAGGTTCAGTACTTC
CDR3: CASSQEGGTSGQVQYF
V: TRBV14
D: NA
J: TRBJ2-4
size: NA

DNA: TGTGCCAGCAGCCAAGAACGAGATATGGGGACCATAGGGTACAATGAGCAGTTCTTC
CDR3: CASSQERDMGTIGYNEQFF
V: TRBV4-2
D: NA
J: TRBJ2-1
size: NA

DNA: TGTGCCAGTAGTTACAGACAGGGGGCCTTCTCCTACAATGAGCAGTTCTTC
CDR3: CASSYRQGAFSYNEQFF
V: TRBV19
D: TRBD1
J: TRBJ2-1
size: few

DNA: TGTGCCATCAGTGGACAGGGACAAAATCAGCCCCAGCATTTT
CDR3: CAISGQGQNQPQHF
V: TRBV10-3
D: TRBD1
J: TRBJ1-5
size: NA

DNA: TGTGCCAGCTCACCTAGCGGGAGCGGCACCGGGGAGCTGTTTTTT
CDR3: CASSPSGSGTGELFF
V: TRBV18
D: TRBD2
J: TRBJ2-2
size: once

DNA: TGTGCCAGCAGGGCTCCACTCCGGACAGGGAAGGATGAAAAACTGTTTTTT
CDR3: CASRAPLRTGKDEKLFF
V: TRBV2
D: TRBD1
J: TRBJ1-4
size: NA

DNA: TGTGCCAGCAGCTTAAGTGGCCCCCAAGAGACCCAGTACTTC
CDR3: CASSLSGPQETQYF
V: TRBV7-3
D: NA
J: TRBJ2-5
size: NA

DNA: TGTGCCAGCAGGGGCACAGATACGCAGTATTTT
CDR3: CASRGTDTQYF
V: TRBV28
D: NA
J: TRBJ2-3
size: NA

DNA: TGCAGCGTTGAAGGTAGGAGCGATTATGATGGCTACACCTTC
CDR3: CSVEGRSDYDGYTF
V: TRBV29-1
D: NA
J: TRBJ1-2
size: NA

DNA: TGTGCCAGCAGCTTGGAAGGCTTTTCCCTAGCCTACGAGCAGTACTTC
CDR3: CASSLEGFSLAYEQYF
V: TRBV5-5
D: NA
J: TRBJ2-7
size: NA

DNA: TGTGCCTGGAGCTCGGGACTAGGCCTCAATGAGCAGTTCTTC
CDR3: CAWSSGLGLNEQFF
V: TRBV30
D: TRBD2
J: TRBJ2-1
size: once

DNA: TGTGCCAGCAGCTCCGGGACAGGGTTCGAGCAGTACTTC
CDR3: CASSSGTGFEQYF
V: TRBV2
D: TRBD1
J: TRBJ2-7
size: NA

DNA: TGTGCCAGCAGCGGTGAGGGTTATGAGCAGTTCTTC
CDR3: CASSGEGYEQFF
V: TRBV9
D: NA
J: TRBJ2-1
size: NA

DNA: TGTGCCAGCACAAGGACAGGGCCTAACTTC
CDR3: CASTRTGPNF
V: TRBV6-5
D: TRBD1
J: TRBJ2-7
size: NA

DNA: TGCGCCAGCAGCTTGGCCGGGACCCTGGGCACTGAAGCTTTCTTT
CDR3: CASSLAGTLGTEAFF
V: TRBV5-1
D: NA
J: TRBJ1-1
size: NA

DNA: TGTGCCAGCAGCCTACCAAACACAGGGTCCCACGAGCAGTACTTC
CDR3: CASSLPNTGSHEQYF
V: TRBV28
D: NA
J: TRBJ2-7
size: NA

DNA: TGTGCCATCAGTGCCGGGGCAGCCCTCAACAAAAACATTCAGTACTTC
CDR3: CAISAGAALNKNIQYF
V: TRBV10-3
D: NA
J: TRBJ2-4
size: once

DNA: TGTGCCAGCAGCAGCGCCCTTCTCGACAGAAACACTGAAGCTTTCTTT
CDR3: CASSSALLDRNTEAFF
V: TRBV21-1
D: NA
J: TRBJ1-1
size: NA

DNA: TGTGCCAGCAGTTTCGGAGGGCAAAACATTCAGTACTTC
CDR3: CASSFGGQNIQYF
V: TRBV28
D: NA
J: TRBJ2-4
size: NA

DNA: TGCGCCAGCAGCCAAGACCGGGCGGGGGCCGGATATGGCTACACCTTC
CDR3: CASSQDRAGAGYGYTF
V: TRBV4-1
D: NA
J: TRBJ1-2
size: NA

DNA: TGTGCCAGCAGCTTAAGGTACGGCACAGATACGCAGTATTTT
CDR3: CASSLRYGTDTQYF
V: TRBV11-2
D: NA
J: TRBJ2-3
size: NA

DNA: TGTGCCATCAGTGAGGTGTCAGGGGGCACTGAAGCTTTCTTT
CDR3: CAISEVSGGTEAFF
V: TRBV10-3
D: TRBD1
J: TRBJ1-1
size: NA

DNA: TGCGCCAGCAGCTTGGCCAGTCAAAGTGGCTACACCTTC
CDR3: CASSLASQSGYTF
V: TRBV5-1
D: NA
J: TRBJ1-2
size: NA

DNA: TGTGCCAGCATTGGTTGGACAGGGAATCAGCCCCAGCATTTT
CDR3: CASIGWTGNQPQHF
V: TRBV6-5
D: TRBD1
J: TRBJ1-5
size: NA